The 25 T cell receptor beta chains reported below all come from one sample, sequenced in a study of cytomegalovirus exposure and HLA in healthy donors. The PCR ran on 60 Vbeta and 13 Jbeta primers. Assay used: immunoSEQ multiplex PCR; TCRdb lists only in-frame clones, some missing. The table shows 90,000 to 150,000 clones, with around 80% occurring only once. Input material: PBMCs. These receptors came from a woman aged 18-29 years in good health and CMV-seronegative.

V usage is TRBV19 and J usage is TRBJ1-5; D is uncertain. V lost 3 bases to trimming and J lost 1 base, with 10 bases between them. Germline V CDR1 and CDR2: LNHDA, SQIVND (reference sequence). The CDR3 sequence is 15 residues long. The CDR3 coding sequence is TGTGCCAGTAGTATTGTGGCCGCAAGCAATCAGCCCCAGCATTTT. Translating gives CASSIVAASNQPQHF.

The chain has TRBV7-9 and TRBJ1-3; 9 bases align to TRBD1. Per germline, CDR1 SEHNR and CDR2 FQNEAQ (reference sequence). Trimming removed 5 bases from V and 4 bases from J; junction bases left unmatched: 9. The CDR3 has 16 residues. The CDR3 DNA sequence: TGTGCCAGCAGCCCGACGGACAGGGGTTCCGGAAACACCATATATTTT. Its protein is CASSPTDRGSGNTIYF.

The chain has TRBV2 and TRBJ2-5, with D possibly matching TRBD1 (5 bases). The V end lost 2 bases, the J end lost 11 bases, and 18 bases lay between the germline ends. Germline CDR1 SNHLY, CDR2 FYNNEI. This CDR3 is 14 amino acids long. This chain's CDR3 is CASSERGSTFEQYF. For the CDR3, the DNA is TGTGCCAGCAGTGAAAGGGGCAGTACGTTTGAGCAGTACTTC.

This clone came up once. V is TRBV5-8 and J is TRBJ1-1; maybe TRBD1 (6 bases). CDR3 size: 17 residues. CDR1 is SGHTS and CDR2 is YDEGEE in the germline V gene. V lost 7 bases and J lost 1, with 23 bases in between. CDR3 loop: CASRTGTPTIGNTEAFF. The CDR3 DNA is TGTGCCAGCCGGACCGGGACACCGACAATCGGGAACACTGAAGCTTTCTTT.

The V call is TRBV6-1, the J call TRBJ2-3, with TRBD2 matching over 8 bases. Trimming cost V 5 bases and J 9 bases; bases outside gene matches: 10. Per germline, CDR1 MNHNS and CDR2 SASEGT. The CDR3 consists of 14 residues. This CDR3 is CASSLTRGGRTQYF. The CDR3 DNA follows: TGTGCCAGCAGTCTTACCCGGGGGGGCAGAACGCAGTATTTT.

In its sample, this clone was seen once. This rearrangement joins TRBV2 to TRBJ1-1; no reliable D call. V gave up 6 bases and J gave up 1 base, with 9 bases separating them. CDR1 SNHLY and CDR2 FYNNEI come from the germline V gene. The CDR3 is 13 amino acids. The CDR3 loop is CASSLERNTEAFF. The CDR3 DNA is TGTGCCAGCAGCCTCGAGAGGAACACTGAAGCTTTCTTT.

V is TRBV5-5 and J is TRBJ2-7; 8 positions match TRBD2. Germline CDR1 reads SGHKS; CDR2 reads YYEKEE (reference sequence). Losses at the gene ends were 0 bases for V and 2 bases for J; bases not matched to a gene: 4. There are 15 residues in the CDR3. The CDR3 region has the DNA TGTGCCAGCAGCTTGGCCGTTAGCGGGACCTACGAGCAGTACTTC. Its protein product is CASSLAVSGTYEQYF.

The gene calls are TRBV5-1 and TRBJ1-1, with a tentative D call TRBD1 (5 bases). CDR3 length equals 14 residues. Germline-derived CDR1 and CDR2 are SGHRS and YFSETQ. The germline V and J ends were trimmed by 3 bases and 5 bases, with 14 bases remaining between them. DNA for the CDR3: TGCGCCAGCAGCTCTCTGGGGGGGGAGACTGAAGCTTTCTTT. This codes for CASSSLGGETEAFF.

The chain carries TRBV19 and TRBJ2-3; D may be TRBD2 (6 bases). Germline-derived CDR1 and CDR2 are LNHDA and SQIVND (reference sequence). With 4 bases removed from V and 3 bases from J, the gap between germline ends came to 20 bases. The CDR3 covers 17 residues. DNA of the CDR3: TGTGCCAGTAGTAACCCTCGGAGGGGAGACCTGACAGATACGCAGTATTTT. It translates to CASSNPRRGDLTDTQYF.

The rearrangement uses TRBV12-5 and TRBJ2-7, with D perhaps TRBD1 (6 bases). CDR3 length equals 17 residues. Between the trimmed V and J ends, which lost 7 bases and 0 bases, there was a span of 22 bases. The germline V gene encodes CDR1 LGHNT and CDR2 FRNRAP. CDR3 region: CASAKIPGVPSSYEQYF. In nucleotides, the CDR3 is TGTGCTAGTGCCAAGATCCCAGGGGTTCCGAGCTCCTACGAGCAGTACTTC.

The chain has TRBV14 and TRBJ1-1, with D hard to call. The germline gives CDR1 SGHDN, CDR2 FVKESK. This CDR3 has 15 amino acids. Trimming shortened V by 1 base and J by 3 bases, and 12 bases separated the two germline ends. CDR3 DNA: TGTGCCAGCAGCCAAGGGCACAGATACTACACTGAAGCTTTCTTT. This translates into CASSQGHRYYTEAFF.

The chain employs TRBV2 and TRBJ2-7, with a possible D match to TRBD1 (5 bases). In germline, CDR1 is SNHLY, CDR2 FYNNEI. V lost 6 bases and J 5 bases, leaving 14 bases between the germline ends. The CDR3 covers 13 residues. The CDR3 DNA reads as TGTGCCAGCAGGGATAGACAGACCCACGAGCAGTACTTC. Translating gives CASRDRQTHEQYF.

J is TRBJ2-7 and V is TRBV7-6; 8 nucleotides agree with TRBD2. This CDR3 contains 16 residues. J gave up 5 bases and V 5 bases, and 14 bases lay outside the gene matches. The germline CDR1 and CDR2 sequences are SGHVS and FNYEAQ. In DNA form, the CDR3 reads TGTGCCAGCAGCCTCCCCGTCAGCGGGAGTCTGGACGAGCAGTACTTC. It codes for CASSLPVSGSLDEQYF.

In this sample, this clone turned up a few times. The chain recombines TRBV5-6 with TRBJ1-1, with 8 bases identical to TRBD1. The V segment lost 3 bases and the J segment 8 bases; nucleotides outside the gene matches: 9. The V gene's germline CDR1 is SGHDT and CDR2 YYEEEE. CDR3 size: 14 residues. In DNA, the CDR3 is TGTGCCAGCAGCTCTCAGGGACAGGCCATCGAAGCTTTCTTT. It is translated as CASSSQGQAIEAFF.

This chain links TRBV7-6 with TRBJ1-1, with a tentative D call TRBD1 (6 bases). Germline CDR1 SGHVS, CDR2 FNYEAQ. There are 15 residues in the CDR3. Trimming stripped 5 bases from V and 3 bases from J, with 16 bases between. The CDR3 sequence is CASSRGGQLDTEAFF. The CDR3 bases are TGTGCCAGCAGCCGCGGGGGACAATTGGACACTGAAGCTTTCTTT.

The chain recombines TRBV5-1 with TRBJ2-1; D perhaps matches TRBD2 (5 bases). Germline V gene sequence: CDR1 SGHRS, CDR2 YFSETQ. The CDR3 sequence is 14 residues long. Trimming left V 0 bases short and J 9 bases short, with 13 bases between. The CDR3 bases are TGCGCCAGCAGCTTGGGAACGGGGAAAGGTGAGCAGTTCTTC. Translating gives CASSLGTGKGEQFF.

This rearrangement joins TRBV5-1 to TRBJ2-2; a weak D match, TRBD1 (6 bases). The CDR3 has 14 amino acids. The germline gives CDR1 SGHRS, CDR2 YFSETQ. V was clipped by 2 bases and J by 4 bases, with 9 bases between them. In DNA form, the CDR3 reads TGCGCCAGCAGCTTACAGGGATCCACCGGGGAGCTGTTTTTT. Residues: CASSLQGSTGELFF.

For the CDR3, the DNA is TGTGCCAGCAGCCTATCCGGGACAGGCACTAACTATGGCTACACCTTC. Translation gives CASSLSGTGTNYGYTF. The chain is built from TRBV7-2 and TRBJ1-2; 8 bases are shared with TRBD1. CDR3 length: 16 amino acids. Per the germline V gene, CDR1 is SGHTA and CDR2 is FQGNSA. V shed 5 bases and J 0 bases; nucleotides not matched to a gene: 8.

The J gene is TRBJ2-3, the V gene TRBV18; D is perhaps TRBD2 (5 bases). The CDR3 is made up of 14 amino acids. Deletions cut 2 bases from V and 2 bases from J, with 8 bases between. The germline CDR1 and CDR2 sequences are KGHSH and LQKENI. This CDR3 is CASSPARVTDTQYF. Written as DNA, the CDR3 is TGTGCCAGCTCACCAGCGCGGGTCACAGATACGCAGTATTTT.

This rearrangement joins TRBV6-5 to TRBJ2-7, with 9 positions matching TRBD1. Germline CDR1 reads MNHEY; CDR2 reads SVGAGI. Trimming took 4 bases from V and 2 from J; bases not matched to a gene: 6. CDR3 length: 15 amino acids. The CDR3 sequence: CASSWGTGSTYEQYF. The CDR3 nucleotides read TGTGCCAGCAGTTGGGGGACAGGGAGTACCTACGAGCAGTACTTC.

V usage is TRBV30 and J usage is TRBJ1-3; TRBD1 matches 7 bases. CDR1 is GTSNPN and CDR2 is SVGIG in the germline V gene (reference sequence). The length of the CDR3 is 17 residues. V lost 0 bases, J lost 1 base, and 9 bases stayed unmatched. CDR3 protein: CAWSVLYRGVSGNTIYF. For the CDR3, the DNA is TGTGCCTGGAGTGTACTATACAGGGGCGTTTCTGGAAACACCATATATTTT.

This clone was recorded once. The gene calls are TRBV10-3 and TRBJ2-3; D not certain. In germline, CDR1 is ENHRY, CDR2 SYGVKD. The CDR3 totals 15 residues. The V end was cut by 6 bases, the J end by 0 bases, with 13 bases between. The CDR3 region has the DNA TGTGCCATCAGCCCGGGTTTGGGTAGCACAGATACGCAGTATTTT. Amino acid sequence: CAISPGLGSTDTQYF.

The sample holds one count of this clone. This chain's CDR3 is CASRPGTGGHEQYF. CDR3 nucleotides: TGCGCCAGTAGACCCGGGACAGGGGGCCACGAGCAGTACTTC. The chain uses TRBV10-1 and TRBJ2-7; 12 bases map to TRBD1. With 9 bases clipped from V and 5 bases from J, the junction kept 8 bases outside the gene matches. This CDR3 has 14 amino acids. CDR1 and CDR2 from the germline V gene are WNHNN and SYGVQD (reference sequence).

The chain employs TRBV7-9 and TRBJ2-5; tentatively, D is TRBD1 (5 bases). From germline, CDR1 is SEHNR and CDR2 FQNEAQ (reference sequence). The CDR3 runs 15 residues. Trimming stripped 3 bases from V and 3 bases from J, with 14 bases between. The DNA for the CDR3 is TGTGCCAGCAGCTTCGAGTCTGTAGGGGAAGAGACCCAGTACTTC. Translating gives CASSFESVGEETQYF.

Here the CDR3 reads CASSRQVNQPQHF. CDR3 DNA: TGTGCCAGCAGTCGACAGGTCAATCAGCCCCAGCATTTT. The chain is built from TRBV6-1 and TRBJ1-5; D possibly corresponds to TRBD1 (6 bases). Germline assignment: CDR1 MNHNS and CDR2 SASEGT. There are 13 residues in the CDR3. V lost 5 bases to trimming and J lost 3 bases, with 8 bases between them.